This note documents a single T cell receptor (beta chain) sequence. The target antigen is unknown. Using immunoSEQ multiplex PCR, the repertoire was profiled, and TCRdb retains in-frame clones only, with some absent. The table shows around 22,000 clones, with roughly 90% occurring only once. The data were obtained in a study of OX40 agonist ivuxolimab in advanced cancers. Across the study: Each patient was given ivuxolimab into a vein every 2 weeks, at 0.01 to 10 mg/kg. Partial responses were achieved by three patients, of whom one had hepatocellular carcinoma and two had cutaneous melanoma. Patients with prior anti-PD-1, anti-PD-L1 or anti-CTLA-4 therapy were eligible; about 41% had some.

Findings and caveats of the study: The investigators did not determine what antigen specificity the expanded peripheral T cells had.

V shed 0 bases and J shed 6 bases, with 13 bases lying between them. Germline assignment: CDR1 LGHNA and CDR2 YSLEER. The CDR3 covers 15 residues. The receptor was isolated from an adult with an advanced solid tumor such as melanoma, head and neck, liver or kidney cancer. Material: CD4+ or CD8+ T cells sorted from blood, obtained in a trial of the OX40 agonist ivuxolimab. The rearrangement joins TRBV4-3 to TRBJ2-3; D is ambiguous. CDR3 amino acids: CASSQDKVTTDTQYF. DNA of the CDR3: TGCGCCAGCAGCCAAGATAAGGTCACCACGGATACGCAGTATTTT.